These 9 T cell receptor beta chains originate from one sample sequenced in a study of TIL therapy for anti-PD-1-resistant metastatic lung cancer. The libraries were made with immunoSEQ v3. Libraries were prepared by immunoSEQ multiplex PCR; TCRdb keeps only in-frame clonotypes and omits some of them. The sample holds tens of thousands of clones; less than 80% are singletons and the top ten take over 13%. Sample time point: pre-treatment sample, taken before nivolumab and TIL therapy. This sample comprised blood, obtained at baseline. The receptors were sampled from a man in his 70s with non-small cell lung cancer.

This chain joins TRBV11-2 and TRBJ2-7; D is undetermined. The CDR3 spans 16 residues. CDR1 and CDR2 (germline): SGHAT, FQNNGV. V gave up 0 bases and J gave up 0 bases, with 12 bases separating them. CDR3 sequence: CASSLDSGPSSYEQYF. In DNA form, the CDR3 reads TGTGCCAGCAGCTTAGATAGTGGCCCGAGCTCCTACGAGCAGTACTTC. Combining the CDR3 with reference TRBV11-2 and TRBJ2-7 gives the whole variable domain EAGVAQSPRYKIIEKRQSVAFWCNPISGHATLYWYQQILGQGPKLLIQFQNNGVVDDSQLPKDRFSAERLKGVDSTLKIQPAKLEDSAVYLCASSLDSGPSSYEQYFGPGTRLTVT.

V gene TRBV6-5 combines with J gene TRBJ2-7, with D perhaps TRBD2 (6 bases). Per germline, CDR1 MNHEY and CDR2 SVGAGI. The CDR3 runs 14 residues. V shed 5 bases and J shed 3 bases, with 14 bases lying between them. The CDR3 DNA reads TGTGCCAGCAGTCCCGGGACTGGACGCTACGAGCAGTACTTC. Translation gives CASSPGTGRYEQYF.

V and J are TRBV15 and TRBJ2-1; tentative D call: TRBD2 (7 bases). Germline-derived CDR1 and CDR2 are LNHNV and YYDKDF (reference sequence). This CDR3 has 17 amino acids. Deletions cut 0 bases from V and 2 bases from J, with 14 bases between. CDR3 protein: CATSRDRGGEAYNEQFF. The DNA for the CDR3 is TGTGCCACCAGCAGAGATAGGGGGGGAGAGGCCTACAATGAGCAGTTCTTC.

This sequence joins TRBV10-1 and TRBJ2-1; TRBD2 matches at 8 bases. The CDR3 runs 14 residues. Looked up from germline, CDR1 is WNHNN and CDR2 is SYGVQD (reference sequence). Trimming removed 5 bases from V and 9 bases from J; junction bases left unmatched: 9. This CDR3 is CASSHSGKEGEQFF. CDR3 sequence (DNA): TGCGCCAGCAGTCATAGCGGGAAGGAGGGTGAGCAGTTCTTC.

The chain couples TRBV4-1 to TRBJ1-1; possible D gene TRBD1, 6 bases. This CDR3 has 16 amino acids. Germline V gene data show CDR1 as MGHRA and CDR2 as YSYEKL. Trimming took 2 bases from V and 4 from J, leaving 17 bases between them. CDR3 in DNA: TGCGCCAGCAGCCAAACCATTTCCCGGGGGCTCACTGAAGCTTTCTTT. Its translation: CASSQTISRGLTEAFF.

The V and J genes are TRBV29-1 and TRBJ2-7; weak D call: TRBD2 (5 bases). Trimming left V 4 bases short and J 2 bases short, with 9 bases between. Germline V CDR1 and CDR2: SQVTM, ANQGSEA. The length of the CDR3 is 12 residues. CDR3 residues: CSVVGVPYEQYF. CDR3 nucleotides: TGCAGCGTTGTCGGGGTTCCCTACGAGCAGTACTTC.

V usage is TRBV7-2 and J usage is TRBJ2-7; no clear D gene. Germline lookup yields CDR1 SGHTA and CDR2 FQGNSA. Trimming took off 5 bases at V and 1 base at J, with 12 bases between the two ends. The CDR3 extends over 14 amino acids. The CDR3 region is CASSLQTGSYEQYF. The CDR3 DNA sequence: TGTGCCAGCAGCCTACAGACGGGTTCCTACGAGCAGTACTTC.

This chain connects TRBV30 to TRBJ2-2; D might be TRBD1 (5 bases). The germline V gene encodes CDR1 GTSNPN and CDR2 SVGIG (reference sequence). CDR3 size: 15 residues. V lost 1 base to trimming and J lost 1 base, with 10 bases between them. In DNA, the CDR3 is TGTGCCTGGAGTGCCCCAGACAGGAACACCGGGGAGCTGTTTTTT. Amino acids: CAWSAPDRNTGELFF.

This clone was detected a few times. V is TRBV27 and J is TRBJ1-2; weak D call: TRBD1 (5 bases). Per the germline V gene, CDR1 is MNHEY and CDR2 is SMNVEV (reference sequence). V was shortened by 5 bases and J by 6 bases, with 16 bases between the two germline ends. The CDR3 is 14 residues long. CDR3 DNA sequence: TGTGCCAGCAGTCGCCCGGGGGGGAGAGATGGCTACACCTTC. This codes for CASSRPGGRDGYTF.